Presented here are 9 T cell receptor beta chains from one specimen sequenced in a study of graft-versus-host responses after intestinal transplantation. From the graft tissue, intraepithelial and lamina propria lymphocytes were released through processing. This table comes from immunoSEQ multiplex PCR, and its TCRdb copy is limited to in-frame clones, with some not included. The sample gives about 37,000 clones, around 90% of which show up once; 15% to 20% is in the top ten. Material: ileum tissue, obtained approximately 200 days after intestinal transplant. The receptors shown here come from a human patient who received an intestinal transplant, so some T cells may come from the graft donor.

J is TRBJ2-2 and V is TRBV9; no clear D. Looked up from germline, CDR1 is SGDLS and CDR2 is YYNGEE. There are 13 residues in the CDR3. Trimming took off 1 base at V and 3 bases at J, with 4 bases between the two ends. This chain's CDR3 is CASSVKDTGELFF. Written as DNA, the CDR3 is TGTGCCAGCAGCGTAAAGGACACCGGGGAGCTGTTTTTT.

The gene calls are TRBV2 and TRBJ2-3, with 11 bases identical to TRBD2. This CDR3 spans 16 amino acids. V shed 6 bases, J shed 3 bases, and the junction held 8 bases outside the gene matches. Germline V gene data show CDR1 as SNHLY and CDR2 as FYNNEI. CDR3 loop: CASRIGRLAGTDTQYF. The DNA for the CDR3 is TGTGCCAGCAGAATCGGGCGACTAGCGGGAACAGATACGCAGTATTTT.

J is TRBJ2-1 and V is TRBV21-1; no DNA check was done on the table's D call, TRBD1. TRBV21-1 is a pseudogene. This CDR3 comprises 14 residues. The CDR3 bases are TGTGCCAGCAGCAAACAGGGGGCGCGGGGTGAGCAGTTCTTC. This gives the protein CASSKQGARGEQFF.

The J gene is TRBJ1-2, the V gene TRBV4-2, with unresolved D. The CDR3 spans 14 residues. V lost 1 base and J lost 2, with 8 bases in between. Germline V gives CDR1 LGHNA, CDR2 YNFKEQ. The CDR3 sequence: CASSQGRDNYGYTF. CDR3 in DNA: TGTGCCAGCAGCCAAGGACGCGACAACTATGGCTACACCTTC.

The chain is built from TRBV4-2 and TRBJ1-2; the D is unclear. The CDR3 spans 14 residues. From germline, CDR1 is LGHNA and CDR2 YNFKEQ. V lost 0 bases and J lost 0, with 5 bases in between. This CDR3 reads CASSQERSNYGYTF. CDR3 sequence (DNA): TGTGCCAGCAGCCAAGAACGGTCTAACTATGGCTACACCTTC.

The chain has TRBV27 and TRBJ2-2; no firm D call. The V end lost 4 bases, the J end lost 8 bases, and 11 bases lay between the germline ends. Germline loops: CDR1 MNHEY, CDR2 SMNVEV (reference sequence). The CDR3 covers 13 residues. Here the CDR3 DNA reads TGTGCCAGCAGTTCCCGTCTACAGGGGGAGCTGTTTTTT. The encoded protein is CASSSRLQGELFF.

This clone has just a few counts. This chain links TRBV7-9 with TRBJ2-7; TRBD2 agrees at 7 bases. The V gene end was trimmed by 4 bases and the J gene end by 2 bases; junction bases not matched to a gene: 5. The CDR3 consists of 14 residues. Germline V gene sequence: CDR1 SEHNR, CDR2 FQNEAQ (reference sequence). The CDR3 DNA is TGTGCCAGCAGCTCTCCGGGACTACCCTACGAGCAGTACTTC. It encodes CASSSPGLPYEQYF. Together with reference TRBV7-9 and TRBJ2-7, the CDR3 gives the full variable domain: DTGVSQNPRHKITKRGQNVTFRCDPISEHNRLYWYRQTLGQGPEFLTYFQNEAQLEKSRLLSDRFSAERPKGSFSTLEIQRTEQGDSAMYLCASSSPGLPYEQYFGPGTRLTVT.

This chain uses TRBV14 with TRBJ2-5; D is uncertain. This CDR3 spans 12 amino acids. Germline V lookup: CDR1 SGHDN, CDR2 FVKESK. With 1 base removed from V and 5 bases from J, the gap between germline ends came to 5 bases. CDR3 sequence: CASSQAWETQYF. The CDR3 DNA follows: TGTGCCAGCAGCCAAGCGTGGGAGACCCAGTACTTC.

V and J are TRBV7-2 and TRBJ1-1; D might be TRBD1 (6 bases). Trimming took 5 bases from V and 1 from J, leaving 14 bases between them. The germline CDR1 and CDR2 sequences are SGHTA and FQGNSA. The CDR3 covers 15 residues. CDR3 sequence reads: CASSRRGTPNTEAFF. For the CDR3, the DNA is TGTGCCAGCAGCCGAAGGGGGACACCGAACACTGAAGCTTTCTTT.